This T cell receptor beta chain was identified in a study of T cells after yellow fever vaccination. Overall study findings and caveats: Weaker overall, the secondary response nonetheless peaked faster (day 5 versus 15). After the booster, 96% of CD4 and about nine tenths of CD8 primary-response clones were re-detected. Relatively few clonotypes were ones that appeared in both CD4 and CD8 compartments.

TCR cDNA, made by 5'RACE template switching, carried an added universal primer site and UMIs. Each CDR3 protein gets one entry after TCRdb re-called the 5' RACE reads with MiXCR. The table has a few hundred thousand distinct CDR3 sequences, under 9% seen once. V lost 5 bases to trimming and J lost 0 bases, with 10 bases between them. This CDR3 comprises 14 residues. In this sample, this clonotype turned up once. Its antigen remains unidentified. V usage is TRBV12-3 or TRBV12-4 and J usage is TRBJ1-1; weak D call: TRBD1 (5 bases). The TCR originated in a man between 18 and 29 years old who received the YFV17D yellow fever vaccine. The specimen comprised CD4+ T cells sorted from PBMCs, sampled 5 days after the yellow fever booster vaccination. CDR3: CASSLTAVNTEAFF. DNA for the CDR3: TGTGCCAGCAGTCTGACAGCTGTGAACACTGAAGCTTTCTTT.